This T cell receptor beta chain was found in a study of blood T cells in healthy people across ages. Looking at the study overall: In model experiments, template switching was able to capture about one barcoded beta molecule for every two T cells that were present. The study, taken as a whole, reports: The study found more naive CD4+ cells and higher diversity in long-lived than aged donors. Leaving the PBMCs unsorted stopped any conclusive comparison of naive versus antigen-experienced cells.

From germline, CDR1 is DFQATT and CDR2 SNEGSKA (reference sequence). Deletions cut 5 bases from V and 5 bases from J, with 13 bases between. This CDR3 contains 13 residues. This clonotype was observed many times. The target antigen is unknown. Aged roughly 6 to 95, donors were systemically healthy Caucasians from Russia. Combining a sample-barcoded 5' primer with a J-beta primer mix, a second PCR ran for about 6 to 11 cycles. TCRdb re-called the 5' RACE reads with MiXCR, one entry per CDR3 protein. The profile shows around 900,000 distinct CDR3 sequences, under 35% of them singletons. Material: blood. The TCR was taken from an elderly woman in good health. The chain employs TRBV20-1 and TRBJ2-1; maybe TRBD1 (5 bases). CDR3 coding DNA: TGCAGTGCTTTAGCAGGGATGAACAATGAGCAGTTCTTC. It is translated as CSALAGMNNEQFF.